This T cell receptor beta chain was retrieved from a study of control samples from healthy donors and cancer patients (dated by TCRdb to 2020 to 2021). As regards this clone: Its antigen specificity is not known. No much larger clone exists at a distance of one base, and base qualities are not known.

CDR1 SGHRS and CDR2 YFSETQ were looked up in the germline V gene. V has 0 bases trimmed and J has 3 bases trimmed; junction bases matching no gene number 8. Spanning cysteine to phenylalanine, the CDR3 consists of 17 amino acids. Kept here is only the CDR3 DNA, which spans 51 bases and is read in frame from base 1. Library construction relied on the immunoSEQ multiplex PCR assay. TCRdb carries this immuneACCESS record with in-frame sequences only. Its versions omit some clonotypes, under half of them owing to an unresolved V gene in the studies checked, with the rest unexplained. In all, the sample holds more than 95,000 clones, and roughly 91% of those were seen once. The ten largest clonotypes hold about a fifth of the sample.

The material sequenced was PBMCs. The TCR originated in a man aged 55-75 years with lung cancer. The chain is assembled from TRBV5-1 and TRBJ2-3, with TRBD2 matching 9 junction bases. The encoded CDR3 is CASSLGLAGGQTDTQYF. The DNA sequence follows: TGCGCCAGCAGCTTGGGGCTTGCGGGGGGGCAAACAGATACGCAGTATTTT.